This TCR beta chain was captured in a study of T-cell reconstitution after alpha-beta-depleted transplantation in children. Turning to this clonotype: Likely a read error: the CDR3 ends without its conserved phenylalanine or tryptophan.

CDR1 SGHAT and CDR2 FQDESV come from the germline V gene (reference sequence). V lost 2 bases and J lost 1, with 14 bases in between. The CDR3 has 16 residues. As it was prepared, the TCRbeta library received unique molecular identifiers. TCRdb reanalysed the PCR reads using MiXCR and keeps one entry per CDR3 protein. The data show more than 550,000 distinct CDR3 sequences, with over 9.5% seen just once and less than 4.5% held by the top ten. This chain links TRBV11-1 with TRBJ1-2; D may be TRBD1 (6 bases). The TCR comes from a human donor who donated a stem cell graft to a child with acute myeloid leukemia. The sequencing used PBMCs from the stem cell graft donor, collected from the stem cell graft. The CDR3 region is CASSLTGGVDNYGYTY. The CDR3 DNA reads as TGTGCCAGCAGCTTAACTGGGGGCGTGGATAACTATGGCTACACCTAC.